The rows below give T cell receptor beta chains drawn from one sample of a study of regulatory T cells in long-lasting Graves disease. MiXCR, applied by TCRdb to the reads, yields one record per CDR3 protein. Counted here are under 1,500 distinct CDR3 sequences, around 82% occurring once; the ten biggest clones make up about 9.8%. The specimen was peripheral blood mononuclear cells (PBMCs), collected with antithyroid drug treatment, in newly diagnosed or persistent Graves disease (not recorded which). These TCRs come from a woman under 40 with Graves disease. Each CDR3 is given with its conserved first and last residue. A D gene is named only where the DNA matches it firmly. Clone size is not always given. Where it is, it says once, few, many or a class for expanded clones.

CDR3 length: 16; V gene: TRBV6-2/TRBV6-3; clone size: NA; D gene: NA; J gene: TRBJ2-1; CDR3 protein: CASSAKEPTGNNEQFF; CDR3 DNA: TGTGCCAGCAGTGCAAAAGAACCCACAGGGAACAATGAGCAGTTCTTC
CDR3 length: 13; V gene: TRBV14; clone size: NA; D gene: NA; J gene: TRBJ2-4; CDR3 protein: CASSQDRGGGQYF; CDR3 DNA: TGTGCCAGCAGCCAAGATCGCGGAGGGGGTCAGTACTTC
CDR3 length: 13; V gene: TRBV11-2; clone size: NA; D gene: NA; J gene: TRBJ1-1; CDR3 protein: CASSLDGNTEAFF; CDR3 DNA: TGTGCCAGCAGCTTAGACGGGAACACTGAAGCTTTCTTT
CDR3 length: 14; V gene: TRBV4-1; clone size: NA; D gene: NA; J gene: TRBJ2-7; CDR3 protein: CASSQVGGTYEQYF; CDR3 DNA: TGCGCCAGCAGCCAAGTTGGCGGTACCTACGAGCAGTACTTC
CDR3 length: 13; V gene: TRBV7-6; clone size: NA; D gene: NA; J gene: TRBJ2-1; CDR3 protein: CASSLGTVYEQFF; CDR3 DNA: TGTGCCAGCAGCTTAGGGACAGTGTATGAGCAGTTCTTC
CDR3 length: 13; V gene: TRBV12-3/TRBV12-4; clone size: once; D gene: NA; J gene: TRBJ2-3; CDR3 protein: CASSLRPTDTQYF; CDR3 DNA: TGTGCCAGCAGTTTACGCCCCACAGATACGCAGTATTTT
CDR3 length: 15; V gene: TRBV19; clone size: few; D gene: TRBD2; J gene: TRBJ2-4; CDR3 protein: CATTRGWGGKNIQYF; CDR3 DNA: TGTGCCACCACCCGCGGGTGGGGGGGCAAAAACATTCAGTACTTC
CDR3 length: 13; V gene: TRBV29-1; clone size: NA; D gene: NA; J gene: TRBJ1-1; CDR3 protein: CSVGRDLNTEAFF; CDR3 DNA: TGCAGCGTTGGAAGGGACCTGAACACTGAAGCTTTCTTT
CDR3 length: 10; V gene: TRBV19; clone size: NA; D gene: NA; J gene: TRBJ1-1; CDR3 protein: CASWDTEAFF; CDR3 DNA: TGTGCCAGTTGGGACACTGAAGCTTTCTTT
CDR3 length: 19; V gene: TRBV27; clone size: NA; D gene: TRBD1; J gene: TRBJ2-5; CDR3 protein: CASNLPASNRDRGQETQYF; CDR3 DNA: TGTGCCAGCAACCTACCCGCTTCGAACCGGGACAGGGGACAAGAGACCCAGTACTTC
CDR3 length: 13; V gene: TRBV5-8; clone size: NA; D gene: NA; J gene: TRBJ2-5; CDR3 protein: CASSLGGRETQYF; CDR3 DNA: TGTGCCAGCAGCTTAGGGGGGCGGGAGACCCAGTACTTC
CDR3 length: 12; V gene: TRBV29-1; clone size: NA; D gene: TRBD2; J gene: TRBJ2-5; CDR3 protein: CSVVLAGETQYF; CDR3 DNA: TGCAGCGTTGTACTAGCGGGGGAGACCCAGTACTTC
CDR3 length: 12; V gene: TRBV11-2; clone size: NA; D gene: NA; J gene: TRBJ2-7; CDR3 protein: CASTHPGHEQYF; CDR3 DNA: TGTGCCAGCACACATCCGGGGCACGAGCAGTACTTC
CDR3 length: 13; V gene: TRBV11-2; clone size: NA; D gene: NA; J gene: TRBJ2-7; CDR3 protein: CASSGPSSYEQYF; CDR3 DNA: TGTGCCAGCAGCGGGCCGAGCTCCTACGAGCAGTACTTC
CDR3 length: 16; V gene: TRBV12-3/TRBV12-4; clone size: NA; D gene: NA; J gene: TRBJ2-7; CDR3 protein: CASRGDAFFPTYEQYF; CDR3 DNA: TGTGCCAGCAGGGGAGATGCGTTTTTTCCTACCTACGAGCAGTACTTC